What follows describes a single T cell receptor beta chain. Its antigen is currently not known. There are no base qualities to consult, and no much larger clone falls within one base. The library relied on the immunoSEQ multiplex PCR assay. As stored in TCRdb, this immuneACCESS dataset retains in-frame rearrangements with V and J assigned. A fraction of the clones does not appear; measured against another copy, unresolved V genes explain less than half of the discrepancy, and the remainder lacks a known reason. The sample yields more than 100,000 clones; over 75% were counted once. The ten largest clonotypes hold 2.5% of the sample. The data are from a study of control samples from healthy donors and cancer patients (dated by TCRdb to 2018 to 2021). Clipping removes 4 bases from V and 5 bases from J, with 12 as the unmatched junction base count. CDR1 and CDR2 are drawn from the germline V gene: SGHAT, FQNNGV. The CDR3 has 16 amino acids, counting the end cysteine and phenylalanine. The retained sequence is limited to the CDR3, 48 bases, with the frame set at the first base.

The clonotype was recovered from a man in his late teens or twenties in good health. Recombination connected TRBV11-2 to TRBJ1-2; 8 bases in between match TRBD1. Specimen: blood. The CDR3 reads CASSSTSGQELYGYTF. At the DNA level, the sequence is TGTGCCAGCAGCTCAACATCGGGACAGGAGTTGTATGGCTACACCTTC.